One and the same sample provided the 25 T cell receptor beta chains below, sequenced in a study of T cell responses to AZD1222 COVID-19 vaccine. Some clones are missing from TCRdb's copy, which holds only in-frame ones; the method was immunoSEQ multiplex PCR. Of tens of thousands of clones in the sample, 80% were seen once. Sequencing was performed on peripheral blood, taken 28 days after the second AZD1222 dose. The receptor set was obtained from an adult who received the AZD1222 COVID-19 vaccine.

This rearrangement joins TRBV4-1 to TRBJ2-2; the match to TRBD2 covers 10 bases. The CDR3 is 18 residues long. Looked up from germline, CDR1 is MGHRA and CDR2 is YSYEKL. V was pared by 1 base and J by 5 bases, with 10 bases of the junction left unmatched. The CDR3 bases are TGCGCCAGCAGCCAAGGATTAGCGGGGGGCCGGGTTACCGGGGAGCTGTTTTTT. This sequence encodes CASSQGLAGGRVTGELFF.

This chain uses TRBV19 with TRBJ2-1; TRBD1 agrees at 9 bases. Per the germline V gene, CDR1 is LNHDA and CDR2 is SQIVND (reference sequence). Losses at the gene ends were 10 bases for V and 4 bases for J; bases not matched to a gene: 5. The CDR3 runs 13 residues. This CDR3 reads CATRDRAYNEQFF. CDR3 nucleotide sequence: TGTGCCACCCGGGACAGGGCTTACAATGAGCAGTTCTTC.

The V and J genes are TRBV7-6 and TRBJ2-3, with 9 bases lining up with TRBD1. Looked up from germline, CDR1 is SGHVS and CDR2 is FNYEAQ. The CDR3 is made up of 16 amino acids. With V trimmed by 2 bases and J by 4 bases, 7 bases remained unmatched. The CDR3: CASSLRGQGWADTQYF. CDR3 sequence (DNA): TGTGCCAGCAGCTTAAGAGGACAGGGGTGGGCAGATACGCAGTATTTT.

The chain carries TRBV7-8 and TRBJ1-5; D gene ambiguous. V lost 1 base to trimming and J lost 1 base, with 8 bases between them. This CDR3 is built from 15 residues. The germline V gene has CDR1 SGHVS and CDR2 FQNEAQ. CDR3 coding DNA: TGTGCCAGCAGCTTAGTATGGCAGAGCAATCAGCCCCAGCATTTT. This encodes CASSLVWQSNQPQHF.

This clone was picked up one time. The V call is TRBV7-9, the J call TRBJ2-1, with 14 bases aligning to TRBD2. The germline gives CDR1 SEHNR, CDR2 FQNEAQ (reference sequence). The CDR3 loop spans 17 amino acids. The V segment lost 4 bases and the J segment 8 bases; nucleotides outside the gene matches: 10. The CDR3 spells CASSSRLAGGHFHEQFF. CDR3 coding DNA: TGTGCCAGCAGCTCCCGACTAGCGGGGGGGCATTTCCATGAGCAGTTCTTC.

This clone has more than one count but fewer than ten. The chain recombines TRBV29-1 with TRBJ2-1; D gene unclear. In germline, CDR1 is SQVTM, CDR2 ANQGSEA. The CDR3 has 13 residues. V gave up 6 bases and J gave up 7 bases, with 16 bases separating them. The DNA of the CDR3 is TGCAGCGTCATGCCCATTAACCGTAATGAGCAGTTCTTC. It encodes CSVMPINRNEQFF.

The CDR3 DNA sequence: TGCGCCAGCAGCCAAGATGTGACTAGCGGCGATACGCAGTATTTT. The encoded protein is CASSQDVTSGDTQYF. The chain couples TRBV4-1 to TRBJ2-3, with 9 bases that match TRBD2. Unmatched junction bases numbered 4, after V lost 0 bases and J lost 6 bases. The length of the CDR3 is 15 residues. The germline V gene encodes CDR1 MGHRA and CDR2 YSYEKL.

This rearrangement joins TRBV4-3 to TRBJ1-2, with TRBD1 as a possible D gene (5 bases). Germline loops: CDR1 LGHNA, CDR2 YSLEER. Trimming stripped 0 bases from V and 6 bases from J, with 14 bases between. This CDR3 is built from 15 residues. CDR3 coding DNA: TGCGCCAGCAGCCAAGATCGGGGGGTTTTGCATGGCTACACCTTC. Translating it yields CASSQDRGVLHGYTF.

This chain uses TRBV7-2 with TRBJ2-7; 8 bases align to TRBD2. CDR3 size: 15 residues. V gave up 5 bases and J gave up 2 bases; unmatched junction bases: 8. Germline lookup yields CDR1 SGHTA and CDR2 FQGNSA. The CDR3 DNA is TGTGCCAGCAGCGTAGGACTAGCTAATGCCTACGAGCAGTACTTC. Translation: CASSVGLANAYEQYF.

The chain links TRBV5-4 to TRBJ1-1; TRBD1 might be the D (5 bases). This CDR3 is built from 13 residues. Germline lookup yields CDR1 SGHNT and CDR2 YYREEE (reference sequence). Trimming took off 3 bases at V and 1 base at J, with 7 bases between the two ends. CDR3 nucleotides: TGTGCCAGCAGCTCGGGACGGAACACTGAAGCTTTCTTT. Encoded protein: CASSSGRNTEAFF.

This rearrangement joins TRBV4-3 to TRBJ1-4, with D tentatively TRBD1 (5 bases). Germline CDR1 LGHNA, CDR2 YSLEER. V was cut by 8 bases and J by 1 base, with 11 bases left in between. The CDR3 loop spans 14 amino acids. The CDR3 spells CASGYRKTNEKLFF. CDR3 in DNA: TGCGCCAGCGGATACAGGAAAACTAATGAAAAACTGTTTTTT.

The chain has TRBV12-5 and TRBJ2-7, with D possibly TRBD2 on 6 matching bases. Germline CDR1 reads LGHNT; CDR2 reads FRNRAP. V dropped 11 bases and J dropped 2 bases, with 13 bases sitting between them. The CDR3 length is 12 residues. The CDR3 loop is CASAGRTYEQYF. CDR3 bases: TGTGCTTCGGCGGGACGGACCTACGAGCAGTACTTC.

This chain connects TRBV5-4 to TRBJ2-5; 8 nucleotides match TRBD2. Trimming took 1 base from V and 0 from J; bases not matched to a gene: 5. The CDR3 loop spans 16 amino acids. The V gene's germline CDR1 is SGHNT and CDR2 YYREEE (reference sequence). Here the CDR3 reads CASSLRAGDNQETQYF. CDR3 in DNA: TGTGCCAGCAGCTTGAGAGCGGGGGACAACCAAGAGACCCAGTACTTC.

This rearrangement joins TRBV20-1 to TRBJ2-3, with D unresolved. The CDR3 runs to 11 residues. V gave up 5 bases and J gave up 7 bases, with 10 bases separating them. Germline V gene sequence: CDR1 DFQATT, CDR2 SNEGSKA (reference sequence). Written as DNA, the CDR3 is TGCAGTGCTGGGCCGTATCATACGCAGTATTTT. Its protein product is CSAGPYHTQYF.

This clone counts as medium-sized (0.01 to 0.1%). The chain combines TRBV14 with TRBJ1-1; 7 positions agree with TRBD1. CDR1 is SGHDN and CDR2 is FVKESK in the germline V gene. The trim removed 6 bases at V and 2 bases at J, leaving 9 bases unmatched. This CDR3 comprises 15 residues. This CDR3 is CASRQRDSGNTEAFF. CDR3 nucleotides: TGTGCCAGCAGACAAAGGGACAGCGGAAACACTGAAGCTTTCTTT.

V gene TRBV9 combines with J gene TRBJ1-4, with D perhaps TRBD1 (6 bases). Germline V gene lookup returns CDR1 SGDLS and CDR2 YYNGEE. This CDR3 has 14 residues. Trimming removed 1 base from V and 6 bases from J, with 10 bases in between. This chain's CDR3 is CASSVFGGDEKLFF. The CDR3 DNA is TGTGCCAGCAGCGTATTCGGGGGCGATGAAAAACTGTTTTTT.

Only a few counts were recorded for this clone. This chain connects TRBV15 to TRBJ1-5, with D unresolved. V gave up 3 bases and J gave up 0 bases, with 9 bases separating them. CDR3 length: 15 amino acids. CDR1 is LNHNV and CDR2 is YYDKDF in the germline V gene (reference sequence). CDR3 protein: CATSRESYSNQPQHF. CDR3 DNA sequence: TGTGCCACCAGCAGGGAGAGCTATAGCAATCAGCCCCAGCATTTT.

This clone was picked up a small number of times. This sequence joins TRBV4-2 and TRBJ1-6; no clear D. The CDR3 runs 14 residues. The germline V and J ends were trimmed by 10 bases and 10 bases, with 20 bases remaining between them. The germline V gene has CDR1 LGHNA and CDR2 YNFKEQ. CDR3 in amino acids: CATSAGPLKSPLHF. CDR3 nucleotides: TGTGCCACCTCGGCGGGTCCCCTAAAGTCACCCCTCCACTTT.

This clone occurred a few times. This chain uses TRBV9 with TRBJ1-6, with D perhaps TRBD1 (6 bases). CDR1 and CDR2 from the germline V gene are SGDLS and YYNGEE. V lost 2 bases and J 10 bases, leaving 13 bases between the germline ends. CDR3 length: 14 residues. CDR3 nucleotides: TGTGCCAGCAGCGTTGGGCAGGGGTGGTCACCCCTCCACTTT. Translation gives CASSVGQGWSPLHF.

The chain links TRBV30 to TRBJ1-2, with D perhaps TRBD1 (5 bases). Germline assignment: CDR1 GTSNPN and CDR2 SVGIG (reference sequence). The CDR3 runs 16 residues. Trimming removed 3 bases from V and 5 bases from J, with 22 bases in between. CDR3 in DNA: TGTGCCTGGAGGTCCGGGCCAGGGAGCCTTTCGTATGGCTACACCTTC. This sequence encodes CAWRSGPGSLSYGYTF. The full variable domain, in which reference TRBV30 and TRBJ1-2 provide the parts outside the CDR3, is SQTIHQWPATLVQPVGSPLSLECTVEGTSNPNLYWYRQAAGRGLQLLFYSVGIGQISSEVPQNLSASRPQDRQFILSSKKLLLSDSGFYLCAWRSGPGSLSYGYTFGSGTRLTVV.

The CDR3 region is CASSQFRRNTIYF. The CDR3 nucleotides are TGCGCCAGCAGTCAATTCCGGCGAAACACCATATATTTT. The chain employs TRBV23-1 and TRBJ1-3; D is unresolved. TRBV23-1 is reported as an ORF; its role is uncertain. This CDR3 has 13 residues. V lost 1 base and J 5 bases, leaving 6 bases between the germline ends.

CDR3 bases: TGTGCCTGGAGCCGGGACACTCCCTACGAGCAGTACTTC. Amino acid sequence: CAWSRDTPYEQYF. The chain links TRBV30 to TRBJ2-7; the D gene is possibly TRBD1 (6 bases). The CDR3 is 13 residues long. Trimming took 3 bases from V and 2 from J, leaving 11 bases between them. Germline V gene lookup returns CDR1 GTSNPN and CDR2 SVGIG (reference sequence).

The gene calls are TRBV28 and TRBJ1-2; possible D gene TRBD1, 5 bases. This CDR3 has 12 amino acids. Trimming cost V 5 bases and J 5 bases, with 9 bases left between them. Germline CDR1 is MDHEN and CDR2 is SYDVKM. The CDR3 sequence: CASSLQGYGYTF. Written as DNA, the CDR3 is TGTGCCAGCAGTCTTCAGGGTTATGGCTACACCTTC.

The chain joins TRBV12-5 to TRBJ2-3, with TRBD2 identical over 9 bases. V trimming: 2 bases; J trimming: 0 bases; junction bases outside the gene matches: 3. Germline V gene data show CDR1 as LGHNT and CDR2 as FRNRAP. CDR3 length: 16 residues. The CDR3 sequence is CASGLSGGSSTDTQYF. Here the CDR3 DNA reads TGTGCTAGTGGTTTGAGCGGGGGGTCGAGCACAGATACGCAGTATTTT.

This rearrangement joins TRBV6-1 to TRBJ2-1; TRBD2 matches 8 bases. Looked up from germline, CDR1 is MNHNS and CDR2 is SASEGT. The CDR3 is made up of 15 amino acids. V gave up 0 bases and J gave up 3 bases; unmatched junction bases: 1. CDR3 amino acids: CASSEAAGGYNEQFF. The DNA of the CDR3 is TGTGCCAGCAGTGAAGCGGCGGGGGGCTACAATGAGCAGTTCTTC.